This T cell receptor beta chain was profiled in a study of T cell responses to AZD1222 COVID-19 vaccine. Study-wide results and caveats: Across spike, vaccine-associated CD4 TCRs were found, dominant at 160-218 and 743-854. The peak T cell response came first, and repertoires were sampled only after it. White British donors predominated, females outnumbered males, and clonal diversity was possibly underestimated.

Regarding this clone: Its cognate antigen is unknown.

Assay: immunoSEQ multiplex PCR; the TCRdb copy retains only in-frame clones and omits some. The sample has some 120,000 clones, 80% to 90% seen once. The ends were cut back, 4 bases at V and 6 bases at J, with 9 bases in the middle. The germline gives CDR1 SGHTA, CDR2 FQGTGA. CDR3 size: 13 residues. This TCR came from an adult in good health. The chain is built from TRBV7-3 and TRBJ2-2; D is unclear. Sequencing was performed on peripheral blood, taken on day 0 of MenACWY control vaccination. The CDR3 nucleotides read TGTGCCAGCAGCTCCACCGTTGCCGGGGAGCTGTTTTTT. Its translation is CASSSTVAGELFF.